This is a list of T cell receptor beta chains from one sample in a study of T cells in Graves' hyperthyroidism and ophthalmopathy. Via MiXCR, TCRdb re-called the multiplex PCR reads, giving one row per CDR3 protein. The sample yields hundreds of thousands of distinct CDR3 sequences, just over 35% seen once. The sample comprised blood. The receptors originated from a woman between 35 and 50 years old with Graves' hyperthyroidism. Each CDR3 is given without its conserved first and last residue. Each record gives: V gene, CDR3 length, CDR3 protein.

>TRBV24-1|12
AIPGTANTGELF
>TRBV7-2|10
ASSLVRYTQY
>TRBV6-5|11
AISYGTVGEAF
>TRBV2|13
ASSERGQGAGEQY
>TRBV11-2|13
ASSLDKGPGETQY
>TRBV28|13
ASSSRDRQNTEAF
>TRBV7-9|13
ASSLVGQGASGYT
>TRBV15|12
ATSRDSPGEKLF
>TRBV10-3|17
AISEGLAGGVKGGETQY
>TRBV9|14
ASSVSQGTGYNEQF
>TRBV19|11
ASSFGSSVEQY
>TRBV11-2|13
ASSQGTANTGELF
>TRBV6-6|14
ASIVTSGPGAGELF
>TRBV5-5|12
ASSLKSSGNTIY
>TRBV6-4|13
ASSPRLRPGNTIY
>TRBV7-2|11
ASSLPLGLEAF
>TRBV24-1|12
ATSDTDRGVEQY
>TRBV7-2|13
ASSLYWGQDYGYT
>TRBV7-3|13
ASSHSGRGTDTQY
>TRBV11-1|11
ASSFTDGDGYT
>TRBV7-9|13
ASSSPGQGGTEAF
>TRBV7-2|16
ASSQEVMGVGSNQPQH
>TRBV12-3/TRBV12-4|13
ASSLQSSSGNTIY
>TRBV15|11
ATSRDMNPQAF
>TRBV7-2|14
ASSQDIGTGSQKLF
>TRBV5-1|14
ASSLAPDRRGVEQY
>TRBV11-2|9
ASRRADTIY
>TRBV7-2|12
ASSLSSRGQTQY
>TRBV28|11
ASRTDPQETQY
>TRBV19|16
ASSKGADRGFSNQPQH
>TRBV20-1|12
SARDRGSTDTQY
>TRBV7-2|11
ASSSSANQPQH
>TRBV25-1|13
ASSLVREAQETQY
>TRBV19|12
ASSMGHRTDTQY
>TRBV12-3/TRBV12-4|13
ASSLDGLAAVPQF
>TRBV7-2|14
ASSPRGPGVANEQY
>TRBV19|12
ASSINRENTEAF
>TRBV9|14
ASSLGGGQGEETQY
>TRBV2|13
ASSDVAASNQPQH
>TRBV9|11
ASSVGVKNVYT
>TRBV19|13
ASSITGRRYTEAF
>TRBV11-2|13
ASSWGTSGVYEQY
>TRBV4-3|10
ASSQDLVEQY
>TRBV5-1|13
ASSLGTELNTEAF
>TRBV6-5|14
ASSYSWRSGANVLT
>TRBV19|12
ASKTPAGTGGYT
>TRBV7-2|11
ASSLALLAEQY
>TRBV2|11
ASSGQVPSEQY
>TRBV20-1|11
SASPNSGNTIY
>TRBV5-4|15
ASSPSQSRPPQETQY
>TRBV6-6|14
ASTGTGGLSNQPQH
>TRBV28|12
ASSYPAGAETQY
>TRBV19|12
ASSIDLPLQPQH
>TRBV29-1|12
SAGGDRGHPEQY
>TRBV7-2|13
ASSLARGSNQPQH
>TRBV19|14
ASSSQGPYSNQPQH
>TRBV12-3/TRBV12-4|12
ASSLARVHYGYT